This entry concerns a single T cell receptor beta chain. These data belong to a study of OX40 agonist ivuxolimab in advanced cancers. At the level of the study: Every 2 weeks, ivuxolimab was infused into the patients intravenously at between 0.01 and 10 mg/kg. The study enrolled dose-escalation patients with hepatocellular carcinoma, melanoma, renal cell or head and neck cancer.

The CDR3 has 15 residues. CDR1 is MNHEY and CDR2 is SVGAGI in the germline V gene. V lost 6 bases, J lost 4 bases, and 7 bases stayed unmatched. Assay: immunoSEQ multiplex PCR; the TCRdb copy retains only in-frame clones and omits some. The sample lists 68,000 or so clones, 65% to 90% seen once, with 1.4% in the top ten. Any history of autoimmune disease or systemic immunosuppression disqualified patients. This chain uses TRBV6-5 with TRBJ1-4, with 8 bases matching TRBD1. The material sequenced was CD4+ or CD8+ T cells sorted from blood, taken in a trial of the OX40 agonist ivuxolimab. The receptor was derived from an adult with an advanced solid tumor such as melanoma, head and neck, liver or kidney cancer. DNA of the CDR3: TGTGCCAGCAGCGCGGACAGGGTTCTTAATGAAAAACTGTTTTTT. Its translation is CASSADRVLNEKLFF.